This T cell receptor (beta chain) was documented in a study of T cell clonotyping in hematopoietic cell transplantation. Across the study: Recipients were bled about 28 days pretransplant and at posttransplant days 30, 100, 180. General study findings and limits: Recipient TCR diversity dropped after transplant; expanded clonotypes rose from day 30 to 180. Graft donor and pretransplant recipient Inverse Simpson Index values predicted broader posttransplant TCR diversity.

Produced via immunoSEQ multiplex PCR; TCRdb's table is partial and in-frame only. The table has about 3,100 clones, over 80% seen once. This CDR3 is 15 amino acids long. The V and J ends lost 3 bases and 6 bases, in that order; junction bases with no gene match: 9. Germline V gives CDR1 GTSNPN, CDR2 SVGIG (reference sequence). Regarding this clone: Its antigen is undetermined.

The chain employs TRBV30 and TRBJ1-2, with TRBD1 matching over 11 bases. The sequence was obtained from a male patient aged 60-70 years who had an allogeneic stem cell transplant from a related donor, so the T cells may come from the graft donor. Some clones in this sample may be carry-over from other donors' samples. The starting material was PBMCs, obtained at the time of graft-versus-host disease after allogeneic stem cell transplant. CDR3 bases: TGTGCCTGGAGCGATCATCGGACAGGGGGCCATGGCTACACCTTC. Residues: CAWSDHRTGGHGYTF.